What follows are 29 T cell receptor beta chains derived from one specimen sequenced in a study of T-cell reconstitution after alpha-beta-depleted transplantation in children. A library of TCRbeta sequences, prepared with unique molecular identifiers, was generated. TCRdb itself ran the PCR reads through MiXCR, one entry per CDR3 protein. Of 200,000 to 250,000 distinct CDR3 sequences in the sample, about a tenth were seen once. Sequences were derived from PBMCs, sampled before TCRalphabeta/CD19-depleted stem cell transplant. The receptors were gathered from a child younger than two with acute myeloid leukemia, due to receive a stem cell transplant.

At least ten counts were recorded for this clonotype. The J gene is TRBJ2-4, the V gene TRBV5-5, with unresolved D. Trimming stripped 3 bases from V and 0 bases from J, with 7 bases between. The V gene's germline CDR1 is SGHKS and CDR2 YYEKEE (reference sequence). The CDR3 consists of 14 residues. The DNA for the CDR3 is TGTGCCAGCAGCTCCGAACTAGCCAAAAACATTCAGTACTTC. It specifies CASSSELAKNIQYF.

This clonotype was counted ten times or more. The chain links TRBV30 to TRBJ2-7, with D perhaps assigned TRBD1 or TRBD2 (6 bases each). There are 14 residues in the CDR3. The germline CDR1 and CDR2 sequences are GTSNPN and SVGIG (reference sequence). V gave up 1 base and J gave up 0 bases, with 10 bases separating them. CDR3 coding DNA: TGTGCCTGGAGTGGAGGGGGGAGCTCCTACGAGCAGTACTTC. Translating gives CAWSGGGSSYEQYF.

This clonotype was seen many times. V and J are TRBV5-1 and TRBJ1-5, with no clear D. V shed 0 bases and J shed 3 bases, with 7 bases lying between them. Germline loops: CDR1 SGHRS, CDR2 YFSETQ. The CDR3 runs to 14 residues. The CDR3 spells CASSLGTPNQPQHF. CDR3 nucleotides: TGCGCCAGCAGCTTGGGGACCCCCAATCAGCCCCAGCATTTT.

This clonotype was detected ten times or more. The chain links TRBV5-1 to TRBJ2-3; the match to TRBD2 covers 9 bases. Looked up from germline, CDR1 is SGHRS and CDR2 is YFSETQ. The CDR3 runs 17 residues. V shed 1 base, J shed 0 bases, and the junction held 6 bases outside the gene matches. CDR3 protein: CASSLPQTSGSTDTQYF. The CDR3 nucleotides read TGCGCCAGCAGCTTGCCACAAACTAGCGGGAGCACAGATACGCAGTATTTT.

This clonotype came up many times. This chain connects TRBV12-3 or TRBV12-4 to TRBJ1-1; D gene uncertain. With 3 bases removed from V and 0 bases from J, the gap between germline ends came to 11 bases. This CDR3 contains 15 residues. The CDR3 bases are TGTGCCAGCAGTTTTTGGGAAGCGGTGAACACTGAAGCTTTCTTT. This codes for CASSFWEAVNTEAFF.

This clonotype was seen repeatedly, ten times or more. This chain joins TRBV5-1 and TRBJ1-1; 11 nucleotides agree with TRBD1. Trimming removed 4 bases from V and 1 base from J; junction bases left unmatched: 15. CDR1 and CDR2 from the germline V gene are SGHRS and YFSETQ. The CDR3 is made up of 19 amino acids. The CDR3 region is CASSGGEAGQGAKNTEAFF. CDR3 nucleotides: TGCGCCAGCAGCGGGGGTGAAGCCGGACAGGGGGCTAAGAACACTGAAGCTTTCTTT.

For this clonotype: Possible read error: a much larger clone is one base away. The chain joins TRBV12-3 or TRBV12-4 to TRBJ1-4, with D maybe TRBD1 (5 bases). This CDR3 comprises 14 residues. In nucleotides, the CDR3 is TGTACCAGCAGGGTCGGAGCGCGCTTGGAAAAACTGTTTTTT. The encoded protein is CTSRVGARLEKLFF.

This clonotype was detected ten times or more. The chain links TRBV3-1 to TRBJ2-2, with D perhaps matching TRBD1 (5 bases). The CDR3 length is 16 residues. The germline V gene encodes CDR1 LGHDT and CDR2 YNNKEL (reference sequence). Deletions cut 5 bases from V and 5 bases from J, with 18 bases between. The CDR3 protein is CASSARRLSGTGELFF. In DNA form, the CDR3 reads TGTGCCAGCAGCGCAAGACGGCTGTCAGGGACCGGGGAGCTGTTTTTT. Supplemented by reference TRBV3-1 and TRBJ2-2, the full variable domain reads DTAVSQTPKYLVTQMGNDKSIKCEQNLGHDTMYWYKQDSKKFLKIMFSYNNKELIINETVPNRFSPKSPDKAHLNLHINSLELGDSAVYFCASSARRLSGTGELFFGEGSRLTVL.

This clonotype was observed once. The CDR3 loop reads CASSPQGAGTDTQYF. CDR3 DNA sequence: TGTGCCAGCAGTCCTCAGGGGGCCGGCACAGATACGCAGTATTTT. The chain employs TRBV2 and TRBJ2-3; 8 bases line up with TRBD1. The CDR3 spans 15 residues. CDR1 SNHLY and CDR2 FYNNEI come from the germline V gene. V lost 5 bases and J lost 1; bases outside the gene matches: 5.

This clonotype was recorded many times. This chain links TRBV5-1 with TRBJ2-1; 12 bases line up with TRBD2. From germline, CDR1 is SGHRS and CDR2 YFSETQ. The CDR3 covers 16 residues. V gave up 2 bases and J gave up 5 bases; unmatched junction bases: 5. CDR3 bases: TGCGCCAGCAGCTTCCTAGCGGGAGGGCCCCACAATGAGCAGTTCTTC. Residues: CASSFLAGGPHNEQFF.

Turning to this clonotype: A clone one base away is much larger, so this may be a read error. The genes are TRBV4-2 and TRBJ2-3; perhaps TRBD1 as D (6 bases). Germline CDR1 LGHNA, CDR2 YNFKEQ. V was shortened by 4 bases and J by 4 bases, with 15 bases between the two germline ends. This CDR3 is 15 amino acids long. The CDR3 is CASSRGHRASDTQYF. The CDR3 nucleotides are TGTGCCAGCAGCCGCGGGCACAGGGCTTCAGATACGCAGTATTTT.

This clonotype was detected ten times or more. The V and J genes are TRBV27 and TRBJ2-7, with 10 bases identical to TRBD2. With V trimmed by 6 bases and J by 3 bases, 11 bases remained unmatched. CDR1 MNHEY and CDR2 SMNVEV come from the germline V gene (reference sequence). The CDR3 is made up of 16 amino acids. The CDR3 is CASRSEAGGGNYEQYF. The CDR3 DNA reads as TGTGCCAGCAGGAGCGAAGCGGGAGGGGGGAACTACGAGCAGTACTTC.

This clonotype came up many times. V and J are TRBV20-1 and TRBJ2-5; 12 bases match TRBD2. This CDR3 is built from 15 residues. CDR1 is DFQATT and CDR2 is SNEGSKA in the germline V gene (reference sequence). Trimming took 3 bases from V and 2 from J; bases not matched to a gene: 4. The CDR3 region is CSASPGTSGQETQYF. The CDR3 region has the DNA TGCAGTGCTAGTCCCGGGACTAGCGGGCAAGAGACCCAGTACTTC.

J is TRBJ2-7 and V is TRBV25-1, with 8 bases identical to TRBD2. CDR1 MGHDK and CDR2 SYGVNS come from the germline V gene. The CDR3 length is 15 residues. Trimming cost V 2 bases and J 2 bases; bases outside gene matches: 5. The CDR3 nucleotides are TGTGCCAGCAGTGAACAAGGGGGACTAGCCTACGAGCAGTACTTC. It codes for CASSEQGGLAYEQYF.

The sample holds many counts of this clonotype. This chain uses TRBV20-1 with TRBJ2-7; no clear D. Trimming took off 1 base at V and 3 bases at J, with 10 bases between the two ends. The CDR3 covers 13 residues. CDR1 is DFQATT and CDR2 is SNEGSKA in the germline V gene (reference sequence). The CDR3 sequence is CSARVGRLYEQYF. In DNA, the CDR3 is TGCAGTGCTAGAGTGGGCAGACTCTACGAGCAGTACTTC.

To note about this clonotype: Just one base apart from a much larger clone, this may be a read error. V and J are TRBV28 and TRBJ1-2; D remains ambiguous. Per germline, CDR1 MDHEN and CDR2 SYDVKM. This CDR3 contains 11 residues. CDR3 coding DNA: TGTGCCAGCAGGAAAGACTATGGCGACACCTTC. It encodes CASRKDYGDTF.

This clonotype has at least ten counts. The V gene is TRBV9, the J gene TRBJ1-5, with 11 positions matching TRBD1. The CDR3 loop spans 14 amino acids. The junction had 3 bases not matched to a gene; V was cut back by 3 bases and J by 7 bases. Germline lookup yields CDR1 SGDLS and CDR2 YYNGEE. CDR3 nucleotide sequence: TGTGCCAGCAGCGCGGGGACAGGGGGACAGCCCCAGCATTTT. Translating gives CASSAGTGGQPQHF.

The chain has TRBV20-1 and TRBJ1-5; D is possibly TRBD1 (6 bases). Between the trimmed V and J ends, which lost 3 bases and 2 bases, there was a span of 8 bases. The CDR3 has 13 residues. Germline CDR1 DFQATT, CDR2 SNEGSKA (reference sequence). The CDR3 region has the DNA TGCAGTGCTAGCTCAGGGGGCAATCAGCCCCAGCATTTT. Its protein is CSASSGGNQPQHF.

This clonotype showed up many times. The chain combines TRBV12-3 or TRBV12-4 with TRBJ1-2; D unclear. Trimming stripped 6 bases from V and 0 bases from J, with 8 bases between. The CDR3 is made up of 13 amino acids. DNA of the CDR3: TGTGCCAGCAGCCCGAAGGCTAACTATGGCTACACCTTC. This translates into CASSPKANYGYTF.

In this sample, this clonotype turned up many times. This sequence joins TRBV20-1 and TRBJ2-3; tentative D call: TRBD1 (5 bases). CDR3 length: 11 amino acids. V was cut by 6 bases and J by 5 bases, with 9 bases left in between. Looked up from germline, CDR1 is DFQATT and CDR2 is SNEGSKA (reference sequence). The CDR3, as DNA: TGCAGTGCGCCCAGGGAAGATACGCAGTATTTT. As protein: CSAPREDTQYF.

At least ten counts were recorded for this clonotype. The rearrangement joins TRBV27 to TRBJ1-4; TRBD1 agrees at 12 bases. From germline, CDR1 is MNHEY and CDR2 SMNVEV (reference sequence). With V trimmed by 5 bases and J by 10 bases, 11 bases remained unmatched. This CDR3 region has 16 residues. CDR3 sequence (DNA): TGTGCCAGCAGTCCCCGGGACAGGGGGCATTGGGGAAAACTGTTTTTT. Residues: CASSPRDRGHWGKLFF.

This clonotype was seen ten or more times. The chain employs TRBV12-3 or TRBV12-4 and TRBJ1-5; D possibly corresponds to TRBD1 (5 bases). CDR3 size: 14 residues. Trimming left V 6 bases short and J 3 bases short, with 12 bases between. CDR3 protein: CASRIGGDNQPQHF. The DNA for the CDR3 is TGTGCCAGCAGGATCGGGGGGGACAATCAGCCCCAGCATTTT.

This clonotype was seen many times. This chain connects TRBV4-1 to TRBJ2-7; 7 bases map to TRBD1. V was clipped by 7 bases and J by 3 bases; unmatched bases: 15. The CDR3 is 16 amino acids. Looked up from germline, CDR1 is MGHRA and CDR2 is YSYEKL. The chain's CDR3 is CASTPDPGTEFYEQYF. CDR3 sequence (DNA): TGCGCCAGCACCCCAGATCCCGGGACAGAATTCTACGAGCAGTACTTC.

This clonotype was counted many times. CDR3 sequence: CASTQRDSLEKLFF. As DNA, the CDR3 is TGTGCCAGCACCCAAAGGGACAGCCTTGAAAAACTGTTTTTT. The genes are TRBV7-9 and TRBJ1-4, with TRBD1 matching over 7 bases. The CDR3 loop spans 14 amino acids. The trim removed 7 bases at V and 7 bases at J, leaving 9 bases unmatched. Germline V lookup: CDR1 SEHNR, CDR2 FQNEAQ (reference sequence).

This clonotype has a count of ten or more. The rearrangement uses TRBV2 and TRBJ1-2, with 7 bases identical to TRBD1. The germline gives CDR1 SNHLY, CDR2 FYNNEI. The V segment lost 5 bases and the J segment 5 bases; nucleotides outside the gene matches: 5. CDR3 size: 13 residues. The CDR3 loop is CASSTGTEYGYTF. DNA of the CDR3: TGTGCCAGCAGTACCGGGACAGAGTATGGCTACACCTTC.

At least ten counts were recorded for this clonotype. This rearrangement joins TRBV3-1 to TRBJ2-1; D is undetermined. Germline V gene data show CDR1 as LGHDT and CDR2 as YNNKEL (reference sequence). This CDR3 has 13 amino acids. Trimming removed 2 bases at V and 9 bases at J, with 11 bases between. Here the CDR3 reads CASSQSRVVEQFF. The CDR3 coding sequence is TGTGCCAGCAGCCAAAGCCGCGTGGTTGAGCAGTTCTTC.

This clonotype was picked up many times. This chain uses TRBV7-3 with TRBJ2-2, with a weak D call TRBD1 (6 bases). Germline CDR1 SGHTA, CDR2 FQGTGA. Trimming took off 7 bases at V and 5 bases at J, with 17 bases between the two ends. The CDR3 runs 15 residues. The CDR3, as DNA: TGTGCCAGCACAGACGACCGAGGGGGTACCGGGGAGCTGTTTTTT. As protein: CASTDDRGGTGELFF.

This clonotype was observed many times. The J gene is TRBJ1-1, the V gene TRBV5-1; D not certain. The V gene's germline CDR1 is SGHRS and CDR2 YFSETQ. The CDR3 runs to 15 residues. V was trimmed by 4 bases and J by 5 bases, leaving 18 bases between them. The CDR3 DNA reads TGCGCCAGCAGCCCCCTTGTGGGTAGTACTACTGAAGCTTTCTTT. Translated, it gives CASSPLVGSTTEAFF.

There are many counts of this clonotype. The chain carries TRBV28 and TRBJ1-3; D possibly corresponds to TRBD1 (5 bases). With 3 bases removed from V and 2 bases from J, the gap between germline ends came to 14 bases. The CDR3 contains 16 residues. Germline V lookup: CDR1 MDHEN, CDR2 SYDVKM. The CDR3: CASSFLVQGTGNTIYF. The CDR3 bases are TGTGCCAGCAGTTTTCTCGTCCAGGGAACTGGAAACACCATATATTTT.